This record concerns one T cell receptor (beta chain) sequence. The sample originates from a study of shared clonotypes between healthy human individuals. Clones were read by immunoSEQ multiplex PCR, and TCRdb kept only the in-frame ones, dropping some. Altogether 110,000 or so clones are present, approximately 70% being singletons, with the ten largest covering roughly 23%. Trimming took 8 bases from V and 8 from J, leaving 16 bases between them. Germline V gene data show CDR1 as SNHLY and CDR2 as FYNNEI. This CDR3 contains 13 residues. This TCR was sampled from a woman in her thirties in good health. This sequence joins TRBV2 and TRBJ2-1; D unresolved. Sequencing was performed on memory CD8+ T cells sorted from blood. The subset is: CD45RO+ cells pooled with CCR7-negative TemRA cells. The CDR3 spells CASRVEVWDEQFF. The CDR3 DNA reads TGTGCCAGCCGGGTTGAGGTTTGGGATGAGCAGTTCTTC.